Shown below are 23 T cell receptor beta chains from a single sample sequenced in a study of T-cell memory formation after mild COVID-19. Using its own MiXCR run on the 5' RACE reads, TCRdb lists one record per CDR3 protein. The table has more than 45,000 distinct CDR3 sequences, 9.3% seen once. Sequenced sample: PBMCs or a T cell subset sorted from them (not recorded which). The receptors derive from an adult woman who had mild COVID-19 (a few samples of this study predate the infection). Cell type and time point are not known.

This clonotype was detected many times. The gene calls are TRBV29-1 and TRBJ2-3, with TRBD2 matching over 15 bases. Looked up from germline, CDR1 is SQVTM and CDR2 is ANQGSEA. The CDR3 length is 16 residues. The junction had 7 bases not matched to a gene; V was cut back by 4 bases and J by 5 bases. DNA of the CDR3: TGCAGCGTTGTGGGCGGACTAGCGGGAGGGCAAGATACGCAGTATTTT. This translates into CSVVGGLAGGQDTQYF.

The rearrangement joins TRBV3-1 to TRBJ2-5, with D unresolved. Germline CDR1 is LGHDT and CDR2 is YNNKEL (reference sequence). The length of the CDR3 is 11 residues. V lost 3 bases to trimming and J lost 5 bases, with 4 bases between them. CDR3 loop: CASSHVETQYF. The CDR3 DNA reads TGTGCCAGCAGCCATGTGGAGACCCAGTACTTC.

This clonotype was seen ten or more times. The rearrangement uses TRBV12-3 or TRBV12-4 and TRBJ2-6; no firm D call. V lost 6 bases, J lost 0 bases, and 3 bases lay in between. The CDR3 sequence is 13 residues long. CDR3 in amino acids: CASSFSGANVLTF. The DNA for the CDR3 is TGTGCCAGCAGCTTCTCTGGGGCCAACGTCCTGACTTTC.

The chain couples TRBV20-1 to TRBJ2-2, with TRBD2 matching 10 bases. This CDR3 comprises 16 residues. Germline values: CDR1 DFQATT, CDR2 SNEGSKA (reference sequence). V was clipped by 0 bases and J by 7 bases; unmatched bases: 8. The CDR3 DNA reads TGCAGTGCTAGAGATCGGAGCGGGAGGGCCCACGGGGAGCTGTTTTTT. Its protein is CSARDRSGRAHGELFF.

This clonotype was found a few times. The V call is TRBV6-2 or TRBV6-3, the J call TRBJ1-3; 7 nucleotides align to TRBD1. The germline gives CDR1 MNHEY, CDR2 SVGEGT. V lost 5 bases, J lost 0 bases, and 10 bases stayed unmatched. CDR3 length: 17 residues. The CDR3: CASSTLDRPPSGNTIYF. In DNA form, the CDR3 reads TGTGCCAGCAGTACTCTGGACAGGCCACCCTCTGGAAACACCATATATTTT.

The chain has TRBV5-4 and TRBJ1-1; D is ambiguous. V dropped 4 bases and J dropped 0 bases, with 7 bases sitting between them. This CDR3 spans 13 amino acids. Germline V lookup: CDR1 SGHNT, CDR2 YYREEE (reference sequence). In nucleotides, the CDR3 is TGTGCCAGCAGCCCTCAGATGAACACTGAAGCTTTCTTT. Translating it yields CASSPQMNTEAFF.

The chain couples TRBV30 to TRBJ2-2; D assignment may be TRBD1 or TRBD2 (5 bases each). CDR3 length: 13 amino acids. The germline CDR1 and CDR2 sequences are GTSNPN and SVGIG (reference sequence). V lost 1 base, J lost 4 bases, and 7 bases lay in between. The CDR3 loop is CAWSGGSTGELFF. The CDR3, as DNA: TGTGCCTGGAGTGGGGGGTCCACCGGGGAGCTGTTTTTT.

This clonotype has at least ten counts. The chain recombines TRBV19 with TRBJ2-7, with unresolved D. Between the trimmed V and J ends, which lost 3 bases and 3 bases, there was a span of 12 bases. The CDR3 loop spans 14 amino acids. The germline CDR1 and CDR2 sequences are LNHDA and SQIVND (reference sequence). CDR3 region: CASSILAQSYEQYF. The DNA for the CDR3 is TGTGCCAGTAGTATCTTGGCCCAGAGCTACGAGCAGTACTTC.

This clonotype occurred a few times. The chain uses TRBV27 and TRBJ2-3; D is uncertain. The CDR3 spans 14 residues. The V and J ends lost 2 bases and 4 bases respectively, with 10 bases between them. Germline loops: CDR1 MNHEY, CDR2 SMNVEV (reference sequence). The CDR3 DNA sequence: TGTGCCAGCAGTTTAGCCCCAGACGCAGATACGCAGTATTTT. Its translation is CASSLAPDADTQYF.

The chain is built from TRBV6-4 and TRBJ2-3; D gene ambiguous. Trimming stripped 2 bases from V and 4 bases from J, with 7 bases between. From germline, CDR1 is MRHNA and CDR2 SNTAGT. This CDR3 contains 13 residues. CDR3 amino acids: CASSDGEADTQYF. CDR3 bases: TGTGCCAGCAGTGACGGGGAAGCAGATACGCAGTATTTT.

V is TRBV7-6 and J is TRBJ2-1, with D hard to call. Germline assignment: CDR1 SGHVS and CDR2 FNYEAQ. Trimming removed 11 bases from V and 5 bases from J, with 16 bases in between. The CDR3 consists of 13 residues. This CDR3 reads CASSSANNNEQFF. The CDR3 DNA is TGTGCCTCCTCATCCGCCAACAACAATGAGCAGTTCTTC.

This clonotype has at least ten counts. The chain carries TRBV10-3 and TRBJ1-1; D is undetermined. Germline V gene lookup returns CDR1 ENHRY and CDR2 SYGVKD. The CDR3 is made up of 16 amino acids. Trimming shortened V by 0 bases and J by 2 bases, and 13 bases separated the two germline ends. The CDR3 reads CAISESVGRGNTEAFF. The CDR3, as DNA: TGTGCCATCAGTGAGTCGGTAGGACGAGGTAACACTGAAGCTTTCTTT.

This clonotype has a handful of counts. V and J are TRBV20-1 and TRBJ2-7; possibly TRBD1 or TRBD2 for D (7 bases each). Trimming took off 4 bases at V and 5 bases at J, with 21 bases between the two ends. The CDR3 extends over 15 amino acids. Germline V gives CDR1 DFQATT, CDR2 SNEGSKA (reference sequence). The CDR3 DNA follows: TGCAGTGCTACCCCCAATTCAGGGGGAGGGGACGAGCAGTACTTC. It specifies CSATPNSGGGDEQYF.

This clonotype was recorded a few times. DNA for the CDR3: TGCGCCAGCAGCCGGAGTTCGACGGACAAGGCTGAAGCTTTCTTT. It encodes CASSRSSTDKAEAFF. The chain joins TRBV4-3 to TRBJ1-1, with a tentative D call TRBD1 (5 bases). The CDR3 runs 15 residues. Looked up from germline, CDR1 is LGHNA and CDR2 is YSLEER. V dropped 4 bases and J dropped 6 bases, with 18 bases sitting between them.

This clonotype was counted a few times. The CDR3 bases are TGTGCCAGCAGTATAAGACACCTCAATCAGCCCCAGCATTTT. Translation: CASSIRHLNQPQHF. This chain joins TRBV12-3 or TRBV12-4 and TRBJ1-5, with unresolved D. The CDR3 spans 14 residues. Deletions cut 5 bases from V and 3 bases from J, with 11 bases between.

The rearrangement links TRBV7-2 to TRBJ2-1, with D unresolved. Germline CDR1 and CDR2: SGHTA and FQGNSA. V lost 4 bases, J lost 6 bases, and 7 bases lay in between. The CDR3 covers 12 residues. In DNA form, the CDR3 reads TGTGCCAGCAGCTCAGACATCAATGAGCAGTTCTTC. Translated: CASSSDINEQFF.

The chain has TRBV5-6 and TRBJ2-3; TRBD2 might be the D (6 bases). Looked up from germline, CDR1 is SGHDT and CDR2 is YYEEEE. Between the trimmed V and J ends, which lost 0 bases and 5 bases, there was a span of 10 bases. This CDR3 spans 14 amino acids. The CDR3 protein is CASSLAGEGDTQYF. The CDR3 DNA reads TGTGCCAGCAGCTTGGCGGGAGAGGGAGATACGCAGTATTTT.

The table lists this clonotype with many counts. The chain has TRBV11-2 and TRBJ2-2; 8 bases agree with TRBD1. Germline CDR1 SGHAT, CDR2 FQNNGV. V was clipped by 5 bases and J by 1 base; unmatched bases: 6. The CDR3 extends over 16 amino acids. Here the CDR3 reads CASSRRTGWNTGELFF. The CDR3 DNA is TGTGCCAGCAGCAGGCGGACAGGGTGGAACACCGGGGAGCTGTTTTTT.

Many counts were recorded for this clonotype. The chain uses TRBV7-2 and TRBJ1-1; no clear D. This CDR3 has 14 amino acids. V was trimmed by 3 bases and J by 3 bases, leaving 11 bases between them. Germline V gives CDR1 SGHTA, CDR2 FQGNSA. This CDR3 reads CASSFWGGDTEAFF. CDR3 bases: TGTGCCAGCAGCTTTTGGGGAGGAGACACTGAAGCTTTCTTT.

A few counts support this clonotype. This CDR3 reads CASSEALVGGANTGELFF. CDR3 coding DNA: TGTGCCAGCAGTGAAGCGTTGGTAGGGGGTGCGAACACCGGGGAGCTGTTTTTT. This chain joins TRBV6-1 and TRBJ2-2, with D possibly TRBD1 on 6 matching bases. Germline lookup yields CDR1 MNHNS and CDR2 SASEGT. The CDR3 is 18 amino acids. Deletions cut 0 bases from V and 0 bases from J, with 14 bases between.

This clonotype was counted between two and nine times. J is TRBJ2-3 and V is TRBV7-3; the match to TRBD2 covers 9 bases. CDR1 is SGHTA and CDR2 is FQGTGA in the germline V gene. Germline trimming cut 5 bases from V and 2 bases from J; bases unmatched to any gene: 5. The CDR3 has 15 amino acids. As DNA, the CDR3 is TGTGCCAGCAGCATTAGCGGGAGTTTCACAGATACGCAGTATTTT. Translation: CASSISGSFTDTQYF.

V gene TRBV29-1 combines with J gene TRBJ2-3, with D maybe TRBD2 (6 bases). There are 14 residues in the CDR3. Germline lookup yields CDR1 SQVTM and CDR2 ANQGSEA. V was trimmed by 7 bases and J by 4 bases, leaving 18 bases between them. The CDR3 DNA reads as TGCAGCGCTAGCGCCTTACTAGGGGCAGATACGCAGTATTTT. It is translated as CSASALLGADTQYF.

This clonotype was counted at least ten times. CDR3 amino acids: CASRGTGGPNEKLFF. The CDR3 region has the DNA TGCGCCAGCAGAGGGACAGGGGGCCCAAATGAAAAACTGTTTTTT. V and J are TRBV5-1 and TRBJ1-4, with 12 bases matching TRBD1. Per germline, CDR1 SGHRS and CDR2 YFSETQ. With V trimmed by 5 bases and J by 5 bases, 4 bases remained unmatched. This CDR3 spans 15 amino acids. Full variable domain (remainder filled in from reference TRBV5-1 and TRBJ1-4): KAGVTQTPRYLIKTRGQQVTLSCSPISGHRSVSWYQQTPGQGLQFLFEYFSETQRNKGNFPGRFSGRQFSNSRSEMNVSTLELGDSALYLCASRGTGGPNEKLFFGSGTQLSVL.